Shown below are 19 T cell receptor beta chains from a single sample sequenced in a study of blood T cells in healthy people across ages. The authors ran a second PCR of roughly 6 to 12 cycles using a sample-barcoded 5' primer and a J-beta primer mix. TCRdb reanalysed the 5' RACE reads using MiXCR and keeps one entry per CDR3 protein. The sample records about 640,000 distinct CDR3 sequences, approximately 50% being singletons. The source material was blood. The receptor source for this set is a man aged 60 to 69 in good health.

The chain's CDR3 is CSVSPTDNQPQHF. The CDR3 nucleotides read TGCAGCGTTTCCCCCACCGACAATCAGCCCCAGCATTTT. J is TRBJ1-5 and V is TRBV29-1; no reliable D call. The CDR3 is 13 amino acids. V dropped 5 bases and J dropped 3 bases, with 11 bases sitting between them. CDR1 and CDR2 from the germline V gene are SQVTM and ANQGSEA.

The V and J genes are TRBV5-1 and TRBJ1-1; possible D gene TRBD1, 6 bases. V lost 4 bases to trimming and J lost 6 bases, with 16 bases between them. This CDR3 is 14 amino acids long. Germline lookup yields CDR1 SGHRS and CDR2 YFSETQ. In nucleotides, the CDR3 is TGCGCCAGCAGCCCTGAACAGGGAAAGGCTGAAGCTTTCTTT. Amino acids: CASSPEQGKAEAFF. The whole variable domain, remainder taken from reference TRBV5-1 and TRBJ1-1, is KAGVTQTPRYLIKTRGQQVTLSCSPISGHRSVSWYQQTPGQGLQFLFEYFSETQRNKGNFPGRFSGRQFSNSRSEMNVSTLELGDSALYLCASSPEQGKAEAFFGQGTRLTVV.

This clonotype was recorded a few times. The J gene is TRBJ2-6, the V gene TRBV6-1; the D call may be TRBD1 or TRBD2 (5 bases each). The germline V gene encodes CDR1 MNHNS and CDR2 SASEGT. V was clipped by 0 bases and J by 6 bases, with 9 bases between them. The CDR3 has 15 residues. CDR3 loop: CASSEAIGTANVLTF. In DNA form, the CDR3 reads TGTGCCAGCAGTGAAGCTATAGGGACGGCCAACGTCCTGACTTTC.

The V gene is TRBV6-5, the J gene TRBJ2-7, with D possibly matching TRBD2 (5 bases). The CDR3 extends over 13 amino acids. The V gene lost 6 bases and the J gene lost 7 bases, with 16 bases spanning the gap. In germline, CDR1 is MNHEY, CDR2 SVGAGI. CDR3 nucleotide sequence: TGTGCCAGCAGCTTCACTAGTTCACGGGAGCAGTACTTC. This sequence encodes CASSFTSSREQYF.

This clonotype occurred once. The chain carries TRBV3-1 and TRBJ2-1, with TRBD2 identical over 9 bases. The CDR3 is made up of 15 amino acids. Germline CDR1 and CDR2: LGHDT and YNNKEL (reference sequence). After removal of 5 bases from V and 8 bases from J, the junction contained 10 bases not matched to a gene. The chain's CDR3 is CASSWERGAWDEQFF. The CDR3 nucleotides read TGTGCCAGCAGCTGGGAGCGGGGGGCCTGGGATGAGCAGTTCTTC.

This chain joins TRBV20-1 and TRBJ2-1; 15 bases agree with TRBD2. The germline V gene has CDR1 DFQATT and CDR2 SNEGSKA (reference sequence). The CDR3 is 18 amino acids. Losses at the gene ends were 3 bases for V and 3 bases for J; bases not matched to a gene: 9. DNA of the CDR3: TGCAGTGCTAGCCCTCCGGGACTAGCGGGGGGAATCTACAATGAGCAGTTCTTC. Translation gives CSASPPGLAGGIYNEQFF.

The V gene is TRBV20-1, the J gene TRBJ1-1; D is perhaps TRBD1 (6 bases). The length of the CDR3 is 15 residues. Trimming removed 0 bases at V and 4 bases at J, with 15 bases between. The germline gives CDR1 DFQATT, CDR2 SNEGSKA (reference sequence). DNA for the CDR3: TGCAGTGCTAGAGACGCTTCAGGGGTTTCCACTGAAGCTTTCTTT. Protein sequence: CSARDASGVSTEAFF.

The chain recombines TRBV20-1 with TRBJ1-1, with a possible D match to TRBD1 (6 bases). The V gene lost 8 bases and the J gene lost 1 base, with 11 bases spanning the gap. The CDR3 is 12 residues long. CDR1 is DFQATT, CDR2 SNEGSKA, per germline (reference sequence). In DNA form, the CDR3 reads TGCAGTCCAGGGGACCCGAACACTGAAGCTTTCTTT. Protein sequence: CSPGDPNTEAFF.

This rearrangement joins TRBV24-1 to TRBJ2-4; TRBD1 matches at 9 bases. Germline V lookup: CDR1 KGHDR, CDR2 SFDVKD. J gave up 8 bases and V 6 bases, and 7 bases lay outside the gene matches. The CDR3 length is 14 residues. The CDR3 DNA sequence: TGTGCCACCAGTTCGAGGACAGGGGTGGACATTCAGTACTTC. Its translation is CATSSRTGVDIQYF.

The V call is TRBV3-1, the J call TRBJ2-1; no firm D call. The CDR3 totals 15 residues. V gave up 0 bases and J gave up 4 bases, with 10 bases separating them. Germline values: CDR1 LGHDT, CDR2 YNNKEL (reference sequence). CDR3 region: CASSQDLIGYNEQFF. CDR3 nucleotide sequence: TGTGCCAGCAGCCAAGATCTTATCGGGTACAATGAGCAGTTCTTC.

A single count supports this clonotype. This chain connects TRBV5-1 to TRBJ2-1, with 8 nucleotides matching TRBD1. The CDR3 totals 15 residues. V was pared by 4 bases and J by 6 bases, with 9 bases of the junction left unmatched. Per germline, CDR1 SGHRS and CDR2 YFSETQ. DNA for the CDR3: TGCGCCAGCAGCCCCGGTGCAGGGGGCGGCAATGAGCAGTTCTTC. Translated, it gives CASSPGAGGGNEQFF.

This clonotype was observed a few times. The CDR3 region is CASSFSGVGEETQYF. DNA of the CDR3: TGTGCCAGCAGTTTTTCTGGGGTAGGGGAAGAGACCCAGTACTTC. This chain links TRBV28 with TRBJ2-5, with D maybe TRBD1 (5 bases). V was trimmed by 3 bases and J by 3 bases, leaving 14 bases between them. From germline, CDR1 is MDHEN and CDR2 SYDVKM. There are 15 residues in the CDR3.

V usage is TRBV3-1 and J usage is TRBJ2-7; D is tentatively TRBD1 or TRBD2 (5 bases each). The germline V and J ends were trimmed by 0 bases and 3 bases, with 15 bases remaining between them. The germline gives CDR1 LGHDT, CDR2 YNNKEL (reference sequence). The CDR3 sequence is 16 residues long. The CDR3 loop is CASSQDWRYRNYEQYF. In nucleotides, the CDR3 is TGTGCCAGCAGCCAAGATTGGAGGTACAGGAACTACGAGCAGTACTTC.

This sequence joins TRBV20-1 and TRBJ2-4, with a weak D call TRBD2 (6 bases). V gave up 7 bases and J gave up 2 bases, with 12 bases separating them. Germline values: CDR1 DFQATT, CDR2 SNEGSKA (reference sequence). The CDR3 is 13 amino acids. This CDR3 is CSESGSPKNIQYF. The CDR3 nucleotides read TGCAGTGAGTCCGGGAGCCCCAAAAACATTCAGTACTTC.

The chain employs TRBV6-2 or TRBV6-3 and TRBJ2-7; D may be TRBD2 (6 bases). The germline V gene has CDR1 MNHEY and CDR2 SVGEGT. Deletions cut 7 bases from V and 0 bases from J, with 10 bases between. This CDR3 contains 13 residues. CDR3 amino acids: CASIAGPSYEQYF. The CDR3 bases are TGTGCCAGCATCGCGGGGCCCTCCTACGAGCAGTACTTC.

This clonotype was seen just once. A read error may explain this, as a much larger clone is one base away. The gene calls are TRBV20-1 and TRBJ2-5; the D is unclear. CDR3 length: 12 residues. The germline CDR1 and CDR2 sequences are DFQATT and SNEGSKA (reference sequence). The CDR3 reads CSAGSYQEAQYF. In DNA form, the CDR3 reads TGCAGTGCTGGTTCGTACCAAGAGGCCCAGTACTTC.

The chain recombines TRBV29-1 with TRBJ2-5, with D maybe TRBD2 (6 bases). Trimming removed 1 base from V and 1 base from J, with 10 bases in between. Germline V gene lookup returns CDR1 SQVTM and CDR2 ANQGSEA. The CDR3 has 14 amino acids. The CDR3 is CSVEAGLIQETQYF. The CDR3 DNA reads as TGCAGCGTTGAAGCGGGACTGATCCAAGAGACCCAGTACTTC. Full variable domain (rest looked up from reference TRBV29-1 and TRBJ2-5): SAVISQKPSRDICQRGTSLTIQCQVDSQVTMMFWYRQQPGQSLTLIATANQGSEATYESGFVIDKFPISRPNLTFSTLTVSNMSPEDSSIYLCSVEAGLIQETQYFGPGTRLLVL.

CDR3: CASSLSGDPKGAQYF. The DNA of the CDR3 is TGCGCCAGCAGCCTCTCGGGGGACCCTAAAGGGGCCCAGTACTTC. The chain employs TRBV4-1 and TRBJ2-5, with D maybe TRBD2 (6 bases). The germline V and J ends were trimmed by 4 bases and 9 bases, with 21 bases remaining between them. The CDR3 is 15 residues long. CDR1 is MGHRA, CDR2 YSYEKL, per germline.

Details on this clonotype: Its ends do not fully match the called genes, so a read error is possible. The V gene is TRBV7-9, the J gene TRBJ2-1; 7 nucleotides agree with TRBD1. Germline V CDR1 and CDR2: SEHNR, FQNEAQ (reference sequence). This CDR3 spans 11 amino acids. In DNA, the CDR3 is TGTTCCAGCAGCCCAGGGGGTCCCCAGTTCTTC. This sequence encodes CSSSPGGPQFF.